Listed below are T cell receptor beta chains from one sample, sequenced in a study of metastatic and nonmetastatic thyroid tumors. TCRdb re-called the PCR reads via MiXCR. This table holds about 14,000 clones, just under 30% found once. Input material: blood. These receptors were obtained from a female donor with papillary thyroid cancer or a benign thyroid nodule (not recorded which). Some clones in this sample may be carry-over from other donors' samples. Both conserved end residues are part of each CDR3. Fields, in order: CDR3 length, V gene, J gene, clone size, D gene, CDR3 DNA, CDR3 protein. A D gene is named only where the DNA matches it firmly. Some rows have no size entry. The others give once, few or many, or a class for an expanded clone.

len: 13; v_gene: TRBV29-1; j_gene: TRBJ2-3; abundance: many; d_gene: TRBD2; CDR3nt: TGCAGCGTTGTAACTAGCGCGTCAGATACGCAGTATTTT; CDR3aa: CSVVTSASDTQYF
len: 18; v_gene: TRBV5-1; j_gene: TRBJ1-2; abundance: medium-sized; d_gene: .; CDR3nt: TGCGCCAGCAGCCCCGGCCAACCCAGGACGCGAACTAACTATGGCTACACCTTC; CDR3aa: CASSPGQPRTRTNYGYTF
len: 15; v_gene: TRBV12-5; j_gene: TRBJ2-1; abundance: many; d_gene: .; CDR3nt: TGTGCTAGTGGTGCCCCAGCAGGCTCCTACAATGAGCAGTTCTTC; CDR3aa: CASGAPAGSYNEQFF
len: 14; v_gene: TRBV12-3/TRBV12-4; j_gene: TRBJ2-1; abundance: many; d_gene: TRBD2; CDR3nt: TGTGCCAGCAGTTTAGGGACTAGCGGGAATGAGCAGTTCTTC; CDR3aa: CASSLGTSGNEQFF
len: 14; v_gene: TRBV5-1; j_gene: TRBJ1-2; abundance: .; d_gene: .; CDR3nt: TGCGCCAGCAGCCCGTGGACAGAGGGCTATGGCTACACCTTC; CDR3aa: CASSPWTEGYGYTF
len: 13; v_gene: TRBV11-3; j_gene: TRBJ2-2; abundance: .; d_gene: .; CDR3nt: TGTGCCAGCAGCTCGAGAGGAACCGTGGAGCTGTTTTTT; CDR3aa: CASSSRGTVELFF
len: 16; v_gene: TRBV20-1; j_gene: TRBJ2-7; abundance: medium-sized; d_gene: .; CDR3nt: TGCAGTGCTAGAGATCTTAGACAGGCATCCTCCTACGAGCAGTACTTC; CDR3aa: CSARDLRQASSYEQYF
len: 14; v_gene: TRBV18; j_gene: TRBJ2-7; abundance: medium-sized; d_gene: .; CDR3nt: TGTGCCAGCTCACCTACAAACCCCTATTACGAGCAGTACTTC; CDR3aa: CASSPTNPYYEQYF
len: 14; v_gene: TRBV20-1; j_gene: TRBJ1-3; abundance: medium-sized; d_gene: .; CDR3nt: TGCAGTGCGCCGGACACTAGCTCTGGAAACACCATATATTTT; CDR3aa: CSAPDTSSGNTIYF
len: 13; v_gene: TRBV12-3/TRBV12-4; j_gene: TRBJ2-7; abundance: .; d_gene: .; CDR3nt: TGTGCCAGCACTCGGCGGGGGCTTGGCGAGCAGTACTTC; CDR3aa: CASTRRGLGEQYF
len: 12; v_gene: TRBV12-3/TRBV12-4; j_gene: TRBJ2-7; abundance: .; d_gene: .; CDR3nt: TGTGCCAGCAGTTCTGCCTCGGGTCAGCAGTACTTC; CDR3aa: CASSSASGQQYF
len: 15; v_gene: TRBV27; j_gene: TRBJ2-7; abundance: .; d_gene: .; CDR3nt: TGTGCCAGCAGTTCCCGGGACACTTCCTTCTACGAGCAGTACTTC; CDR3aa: CASSSRDTSFYEQYF
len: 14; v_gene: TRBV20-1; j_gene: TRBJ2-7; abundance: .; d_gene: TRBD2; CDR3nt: TGCAGTGCTAGAGTTCCAGCGGGAGATGATGAGCAGTACTTC; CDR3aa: CSARVPAGDDEQYF
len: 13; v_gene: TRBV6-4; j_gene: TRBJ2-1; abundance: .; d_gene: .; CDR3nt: TGTGCCAGCAGTGCCGGGACAAACAATGAGCAGTTCTTC; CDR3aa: CASSAGTNNEQFF
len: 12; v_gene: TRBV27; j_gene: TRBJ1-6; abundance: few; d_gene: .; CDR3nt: TGTGCCAGCAGTTTGAACGGTTCACCCCTCCACTTT; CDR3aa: CASSLNGSPLHF
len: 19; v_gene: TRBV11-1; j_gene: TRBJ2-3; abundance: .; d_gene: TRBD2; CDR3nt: TGTGCCAGCAGCTTAGCGCTGGGACTAGCGGGAGTCGAGACAGATACGCAGTATTTT; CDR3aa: CASSLALGLAGVETDTQYF
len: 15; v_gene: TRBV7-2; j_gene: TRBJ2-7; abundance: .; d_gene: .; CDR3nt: TGTGCCAGCAGCTTAGCGCTGGGATCCCCCTACGAGCAGTACTTC; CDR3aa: CASSLALGSPYEQYF
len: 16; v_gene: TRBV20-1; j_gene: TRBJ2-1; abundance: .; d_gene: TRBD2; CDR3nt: TGCAGTGCTAGAGATCTTACTAGCGGGAGTTTCAATGAGCAGTTCTTC; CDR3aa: CSARDLTSGSFNEQFF
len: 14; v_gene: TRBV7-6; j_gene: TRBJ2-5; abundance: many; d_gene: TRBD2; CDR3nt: TGTGCCAGCACCCTAGATGGGAGTGGGGGGGTCTGGTACTTC; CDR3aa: CASTLDGSGGVWYF
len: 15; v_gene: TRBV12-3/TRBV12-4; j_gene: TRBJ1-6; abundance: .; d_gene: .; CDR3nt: TGTGCCAGCAGTTTATCAGCGGGAGTTAATTCACACCTCCACTTT; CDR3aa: CASSLSAGVNSHLHF
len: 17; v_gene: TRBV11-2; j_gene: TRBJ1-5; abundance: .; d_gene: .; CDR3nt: TGTGCCAGCAGCTTAGGGGTCAGGGGCCTTAGCAATCAGCCCCAGCATTTT; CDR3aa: CASSLGVRGLSNQPQHF
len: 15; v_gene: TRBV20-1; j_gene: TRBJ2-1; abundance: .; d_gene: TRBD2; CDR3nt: TGCAGTTGCTTTGCGGGAGGAACCCAGAACAATGAGCAGTTCTTC; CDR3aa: CSCFAGGTQNNEQFF
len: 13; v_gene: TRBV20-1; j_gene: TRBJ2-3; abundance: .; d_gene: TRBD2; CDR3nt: TGCAGTGCCGGAACTAGCGGGGGCGGGACGCAGTATTTT; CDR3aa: CSAGTSGGGTQYF
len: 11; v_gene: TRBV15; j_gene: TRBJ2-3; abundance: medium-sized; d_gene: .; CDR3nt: TGTGCCACCGGAGAATCCGGTACGCAGTATTTT; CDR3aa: CATGESGTQYF
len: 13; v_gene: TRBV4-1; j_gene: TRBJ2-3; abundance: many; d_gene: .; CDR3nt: TGCGCCAGCAGCCAAGGCAAAGCGGATACGCAGTATTTT; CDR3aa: CASSQGKADTQYF
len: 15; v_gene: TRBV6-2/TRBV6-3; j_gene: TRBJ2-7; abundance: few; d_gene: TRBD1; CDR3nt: TGTGCCAGCAGTTCCTCGGGACAGGACCCCTACGAGCAGTACTTC; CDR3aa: CASSSSGQDPYEQYF
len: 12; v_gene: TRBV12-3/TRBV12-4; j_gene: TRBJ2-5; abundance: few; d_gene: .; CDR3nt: TGTGCCAGCAGCTCGGATCGAGAGACCCAGTACTTC; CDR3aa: CASSSDRETQYF
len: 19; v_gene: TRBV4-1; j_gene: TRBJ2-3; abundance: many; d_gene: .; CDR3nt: TGCGCCAGCAGCCAAGATTGGGCTCCGGGAGACGAGAGTACAGATACGCAGTATTTT; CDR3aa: CASSQDWAPGDESTDTQYF
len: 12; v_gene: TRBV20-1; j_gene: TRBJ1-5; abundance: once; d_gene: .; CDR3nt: TGCAGTACCGGGACGCCTTATCAGCCCCAGCATTTT; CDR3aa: CSTGTPYQPQHF
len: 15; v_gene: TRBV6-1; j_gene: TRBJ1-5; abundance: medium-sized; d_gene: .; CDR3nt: TGTGCCAGCAGTGGGGGGTGGGGGTTGTCGCAGCCCCAGCATTTT; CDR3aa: CASSGGWGLSQPQHF
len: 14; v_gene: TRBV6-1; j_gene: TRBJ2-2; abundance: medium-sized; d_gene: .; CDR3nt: TGTGCCAGCAGTAGGGGCGCCGGCACCGGGGAGCTGTTTTTT; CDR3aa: CASSRGAGTGELFF
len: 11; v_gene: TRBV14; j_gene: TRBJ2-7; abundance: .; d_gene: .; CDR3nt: TGTGCCAGCAGGGGGTCCTGGGAGCAGTACTTC; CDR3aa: CASRGSWEQYF
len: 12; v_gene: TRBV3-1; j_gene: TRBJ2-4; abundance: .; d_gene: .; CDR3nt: TGTGCCAGCAGCCTCCTAGGGTGCGTCGGGCACTTC; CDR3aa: CASSLLGCVGHF
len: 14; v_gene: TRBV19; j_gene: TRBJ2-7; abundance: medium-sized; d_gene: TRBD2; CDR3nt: TGTGCCAGTAGGGCAGGGACTAGCGGATACGAGCAGTACTTC; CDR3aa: CASRAGTSGYEQYF
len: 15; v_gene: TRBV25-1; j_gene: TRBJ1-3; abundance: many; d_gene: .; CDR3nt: TGTGCCAGCAGTGCTCCAGGGAACTCTGGAAACACCATATATTTT; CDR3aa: CASSAPGNSGNTIYF
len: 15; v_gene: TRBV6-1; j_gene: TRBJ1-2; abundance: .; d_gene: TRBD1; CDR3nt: TGTGCCAGCAGTGCGTCCGGGACAGATAACTATGGCTACACCTTC; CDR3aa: CASSASGTDNYGYTF